The rows below give T cell receptor beta chains drawn from one sample of a study of blood T cell repertoires in COVID-19. Some clones are missing from TCRdb's copy, which holds only in-frame ones; the method was immunoSEQ multiplex PCR. The sample contains under 130,000 clones, about 91% of which appear only once. Sequenced input: peripheral blood. The source is a human donor in a cohort sampled during active COVID-19. Both conserved end residues are part of each CDR3. Fields, in order: D gene, clone size, J gene, V gene, CDR3 protein, CDR3 DNA. D genes are given only for firm matches. The size entry is marked missing in some rows and otherwise reads once, few, many or a size class.

d_gene: -
abundance: -
j_gene: TRBJ2-1
v_gene: TRBV19
CDR3aa: CASSGPLANEQFF
CDR3nt: TGTGCCAGTAGTGGGCCACTAGCCAATGAGCAGTTCTTC

d_gene: -
abundance: -
j_gene: TRBJ1-1
v_gene: TRBV19
CDR3aa: CASSVANTEAFF
CDR3nt: TGTGCCAGTTCGGTTGCGAACACTGAAGCTTTCTTT

d_gene: -
abundance: -
j_gene: TRBJ2-2
v_gene: TRBV7-9
CDR3aa: CASSILATTGELFF
CDR3nt: TGTGCCAGCAGCATACTAGCTACCACCGGGGAGCTGTTTTTT

d_gene: -
abundance: once
j_gene: TRBJ1-5
v_gene: TRBV7-2
CDR3aa: CASSLGSVRGNQPQHF
CDR3nt: TGTGCCAGCAGCTTAGGTTCCGTGCGGGGCAATCAGCCCCAGCATTTT

d_gene: -
abundance: -
j_gene: TRBJ1-2
v_gene: TRBV29-1
CDR3aa: CSVSGGYTF
CDR3nt: TGCAGCGTTTCGGGGGGCTACACCTTC

d_gene: TRBD1
abundance: -
j_gene: TRBJ1-2
v_gene: TRBV28
CDR3aa: CASGGTGSLGGYTF
CDR3nt: TGTGCCAGCGGAGGGACAGGTAGTCTCGGGGGCTACACCTTC

d_gene: TRBD1
abundance: -
j_gene: TRBJ2-6
v_gene: TRBV3-1/TRBV3-2
CDR3aa: CASSPTGRRSGANVLTF
CDR3nt: TGTGCCAGCAGCCCGACAGGGAGAAGGTCTGGGGCCAACGTCCTGACTTTC

d_gene: -
abundance: once
j_gene: TRBJ2-4
v_gene: TRBV11-2
CDR3aa: CASSLQGSINIQYF
CDR3nt: TGTGCCAGCAGCTTACAGGGGAGTATAAACATTCAGTACTTC

d_gene: -
abundance: -
j_gene: TRBJ1-6
v_gene: TRBV7-9
CDR3aa: CASRQGLGDSPLHF
CDR3nt: TGTGCCAGCAGACAAGGGTTAGGGGATTCACCCCTCCACTTT

d_gene: TRBD2
abundance: -
j_gene: TRBJ2-1
v_gene: TRBV10-3
CDR3aa: CATKRDGVNEQFF
CDR3nt: TGTGCCACGAAGCGGGATGGGGTGAATGAGCAGTTCTTC

d_gene: -
abundance: few
j_gene: TRBJ2-1
v_gene: TRBV6-2/TRBV6-3
CDR3aa: CASSDTGGAIGEQFF
CDR3nt: TGTGCCAGCAGTGACACCGGGGGTGCCATAGGGGAGCAGTTCTTC

d_gene: -
abundance: -
j_gene: TRBJ2-7
v_gene: TRBV30
CDR3aa: CAWSVVDLIYEQYF
CDR3nt: TGTGCCTGGAGTGTGGTGGACTTGATCTACGAGCAGTACTTC

d_gene: -
abundance: -
j_gene: TRBJ2-6
v_gene: TRBV19
CDR3aa: CASSISHSGANVLTF
CDR3nt: TGTGCCAGTAGTATTAGCCACTCTGGGGCCAACGTCCTGACTTTC

d_gene: -
abundance: -
j_gene: TRBJ2-1
v_gene: TRBV10-1
CDR3aa: CASSESPGAYNEQFF
CDR3nt: TGCGCCAGCAGTGAGTCCCCGGGGGCCTACAATGAGCAGTTCTTC

d_gene: TRBD2
abundance: -
j_gene: TRBJ2-7
v_gene: TRBV24-1
CDR3aa: CATSDRRTSVEQYF
CDR3nt: TGTGCCACCAGTGATAGGCGGACTAGCGTCGAGCAGTACTTC

d_gene: -
abundance: -
j_gene: TRBJ1-2
v_gene: TRBV6-5
CDR3aa: CASSYSSRLYYGYTF
CDR3nt: TGTGCCAGCAGTTACTCGTCCAGGCTCTACTATGGCTACACCTTC